Below, 18 T cell receptor beta chains from the same sample are listed, as sequenced in a study of T cell responses to AZD1222 COVID-19 vaccine (TCRdb year 2021). Library preparation used the immunoSEQ multiplex PCR assay. This immuneACCESS table, as held by TCRdb, lists in-frame sequences with V and J called but not all clones. Of the missing ones, under half trace to an unresolved V gene in checked studies; the others have no known cause. This sample holds about 170,000 clones; less than 95% were observed only once. Jointly, the top ten make up approximately 2.8% of the sample. Explained via the paper, the time point label denotes: baseline before first vaccination. This material consisted of peripheral blood, taken on day 0 of AZD1222 vaccination. The receptor source for this set is an adult in good health.

To note about this clone: Different DNA sequences within this sample yield the same CDR3. This chain links TRBV7-3 with TRBJ2-2; perhaps D is TRBD1 or TRBD2 (6 bases each). This CDR3 is built from 14 residues. The V gene's germline CDR1 is SGHTA and CDR2 FQGTGA. With 5 bases removed from V and 8 bases from J, the gap between germline ends came to 15 bases. The chain's CDR3 is CASSPSGGTGELFF. The DNA for the CDR3 is TGTGCCAGCAGCCCGTCCGGGGGCACAGGGGAGCTGTTTTTT.

The chain joins TRBV23-1 to TRBJ1-5; D gene ambiguous. TRBV23-1 counts as an open reading frame of uncertain function. The CDR3 covers 17 residues. V lost 0 bases to trimming and J lost 3 bases, with 15 bases between them. In nucleotides, the CDR3 is TGCGCCAGCAGTCAATCCGAAAGGGAATTAGACAATCAGCCCCAGCATTTT. It codes for CASSQSERELDNQPQHF.

The rearrangement joins TRBV2 to TRBJ1-4; tentatively, D is TRBD1 (5 bases). Germline lookup yields CDR1 SNHLY and CDR2 FYNNEI. There are 13 residues in the CDR3. V was pared by 8 bases and J by 8 bases, with 15 bases between. The CDR3 bases are TGTGCCAGCTTTCGGCAGGGTTACGAAAAACTGTTTTTT. Translation: CASFRQGYEKLFF.

This clone was found once. The gene calls are TRBV5-1 and TRBJ2-1; 13 bases are a match to TRBD2. Looked up from germline, CDR1 is SGHRS and CDR2 is YFSETQ. Trimming removed 4 bases from V and 0 bases from J; junction bases left unmatched: 10. The CDR3 is 19 residues long. CDR3 in amino acids: CASSPSPTSGGSSYNEQFF. The CDR3 coding sequence is TGCGCCAGCAGCCCCTCCCCGACTAGCGGGGGGTCCTCCTACAATGAGCAGTTCTTC.

The chain links TRBV5-4 to TRBJ1-2; D gene uncertain. V was clipped by 4 bases and J by 3 bases, with 22 bases between them. CDR1 and CDR2 from the germline V gene are SGHNT and YYREEE (reference sequence). This CDR3 comprises 17 residues. In DNA form, the CDR3 reads TGTGCCAGCAGCGAGGTCGATGCGGTCCTCGGGGACTATGGCTACACCTTC. Translated: CASSEVDAVLGDYGYTF. Full variable domain (missing parts from reference TRBV5-4 and TRBJ1-2): ETGVTQSPTHLIKTRGQQVTLRCSSQSGHNTVSWYQQALGQGPQFIFQYYREEENGRGNFPPRFSGLQFPNYSSELNVNALELDDSALYLCASSEVDAVLGDYGYTFGSGTRLTVV.

This chain joins TRBV7-9 and TRBJ1-1; D not certain. With 1 base removed from V and 5 bases from J, the gap between germline ends came to 11 bases. The length of the CDR3 is 14 residues. CDR1 is SEHNR and CDR2 is FQNEAQ in the germline V gene (reference sequence). In DNA form, the CDR3 reads TGTGCCAGCAGCTTAGAAGGGCCGATTACTGAAGCTTTCTTT. Translating it yields CASSLEGPITEAFF.

V usage is TRBV7-3 and J usage is TRBJ2-3; possible D gene TRBD2, 5 bases. CDR3 length: 16 residues. The germline V gene encodes CDR1 SGHTA and CDR2 FQGTGA. The V end was cut by 5 bases, the J end by 0 bases, with 15 bases between. The CDR3 DNA sequence: TGTGCCAGCAGCCGCGGTGGTGGGGAGAGCACAGATACGCAGTATTTT. Amino acids: CASSRGGGESTDTQYF.

J is TRBJ2-1 and V is TRBV18; D possibly corresponds to TRBD1 (5 bases). Per the germline V gene, CDR1 is KGHSH and CDR2 is LQKENI. V gave up 3 bases and J gave up 8 bases, with 5 bases separating them. The CDR3 contains 11 residues. CDR3 sequence reads: CASSPGHEQFF. CDR3 DNA: TGTGCCAGCTCACCGGGGCATGAGCAGTTCTTC.

This sequence joins TRBV4-3 and TRBJ1-3; no clear D gene. The CDR3 consists of 15 residues. Deletions cut 0 bases from V and 0 bases from J, with 6 bases between. CDR1 is LGHNA and CDR2 is YSLEER in the germline V gene. CDR3 in amino acids: CASSQEVNSGNTIYF. The CDR3 DNA follows: TGCGCCAGCAGCCAAGAGGTAAACTCTGGAAACACCATATATTTT.

The rearrangement uses TRBV6-8 and TRBJ2-7; D is possibly TRBD2 (5 bases). The CDR3 covers 15 residues. Trimming removed 2 bases at V and 2 bases at J, with 13 bases between. The germline V gene encodes CDR1 MNHGY and CDR2 SAAAGT. The CDR3 sequence: CASSYIRGGPYEQYF. CDR3 in DNA: TGTGCCAGCAGTTACATCCGGGGTGGACCCTACGAGCAGTACTTC.

The DNA of the CDR3 is TGTGCCAGCTCACCCCTCGACAGGGGCTATGAGCAGTTCTTC. This gives the protein CASSPLDRGYEQFF. This rearrangement joins TRBV18 to TRBJ2-1; 8 bases agree with TRBD1. The germline V gene encodes CDR1 KGHSH and CDR2 LQKENI. With 3 bases clipped from V and 8 bases from J, the junction kept 6 bases outside the gene matches. CDR3 size: 14 residues.

V and J are TRBV5-1 and TRBJ2-1; D might be TRBD2 (6 bases). Germline CDR1 and CDR2: SGHRS and YFSETQ. Trimming removed 4 bases from V and 4 bases from J, with 18 bases in between. This CDR3 is 16 amino acids long. This CDR3 reads CASSDAARGLYNEQFF. In nucleotides, the CDR3 is TGCGCCAGCAGCGACGCGGCCCGCGGACTATACAATGAGCAGTTCTTC.

The rearrangement links TRBV7-9 to TRBJ1-1; possible D gene TRBD1, 6 bases. V lost 7 bases and J lost 12, with 18 bases in between. The CDR3 contains 12 residues. Germline V CDR1 and CDR2: SEHNR, FQNEAQ (reference sequence). DNA of the CDR3: TGTGCCAGCACCCCTGTGGCAGGGGCTCCTTTCTTT. This codes for CASTPVAGAPFF.

The rearrangement uses TRBV27 and TRBJ2-7, with 7 bases identical to TRBD1. CDR1 is MNHEY, CDR2 SMNVEV, per germline (reference sequence). This CDR3 has 15 residues. V trimming: 6 bases; J trimming: 2 bases; junction bases outside the gene matches: 10. The CDR3 spells CASRKPRDRAYEQYF. The CDR3 coding sequence is TGTGCCAGCAGAAAACCCCGGGACAGAGCCTACGAGCAGTACTTC.

V usage is TRBV7-3 and J usage is TRBJ1-6; 7 bases are shared with TRBD1. V was clipped by 1 base and J by 12 bases; unmatched bases: 3. Germline CDR1 SGHTA, CDR2 FQGTGA. This CDR3 is built from 13 residues. For the CDR3, the DNA is TGTGCCAGCAGCTTAAGTCCAGGGGGACCCCTCCACTTT. Translating gives CASSLSPGGPLHF.

The rearrangement links TRBV30 to TRBJ2-7; tentatively, D is TRBD2 (5 bases). V shed 0 bases and J shed 9 bases, with 12 bases lying between them. The germline V gene has CDR1 GTSNPN and CDR2 SVGIG (reference sequence). This CDR3 region has 12 residues. CDR3 residues: CAWSVGLGGQYF. The CDR3 nucleotides are TGTGCCTGGAGTGTAGGACTCGGAGGGCAGTACTTC.

The CDR3 sequence: CASSPGGGRGNTIYF. The CDR3 DNA reads TGCGCCAGCAGCCCTGGGGGGGGCCGAGGGAACACCATATATTTT. This chain links TRBV5-1 with TRBJ1-3; TRBD1 might be the D (6 bases). Germline V gene sequence: CDR1 SGHRS, CDR2 YFSETQ. CDR3 length equals 15 residues. The germline V and J ends were trimmed by 4 bases and 7 bases, with 18 bases remaining between them.

The chain uses TRBV11-2 and TRBJ2-5, with TRBD2 matching over 9 bases. After removal of 1 base from V and 5 bases from J, the junction contained 8 bases not matched to a gene. Germline values: CDR1 SGHAT, CDR2 FQNNGV. This CDR3 has 16 residues. The CDR3 loop reads CASSLGGASGVETQYF. The CDR3, as DNA: TGTGCCAGCAGCTTAGGCGGGGCTAGCGGGGTTGAGACCCAGTACTTC.